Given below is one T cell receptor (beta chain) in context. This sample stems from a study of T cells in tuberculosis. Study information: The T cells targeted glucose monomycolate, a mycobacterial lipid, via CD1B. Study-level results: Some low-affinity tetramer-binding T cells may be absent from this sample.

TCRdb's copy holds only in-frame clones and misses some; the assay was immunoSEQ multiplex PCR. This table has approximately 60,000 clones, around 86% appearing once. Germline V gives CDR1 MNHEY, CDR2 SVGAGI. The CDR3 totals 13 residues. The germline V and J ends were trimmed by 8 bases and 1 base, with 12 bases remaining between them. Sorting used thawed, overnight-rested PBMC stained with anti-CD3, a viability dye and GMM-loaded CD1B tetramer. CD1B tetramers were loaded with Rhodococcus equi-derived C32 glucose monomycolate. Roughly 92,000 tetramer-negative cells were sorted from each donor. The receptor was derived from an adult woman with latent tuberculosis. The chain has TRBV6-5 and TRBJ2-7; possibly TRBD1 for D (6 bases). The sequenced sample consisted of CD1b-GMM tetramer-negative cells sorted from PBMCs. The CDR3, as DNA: TGTGCCAGCTCTCAGGGGAAGTCCTACGAGCAGTACTTC. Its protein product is CASSQGKSYEQYF.